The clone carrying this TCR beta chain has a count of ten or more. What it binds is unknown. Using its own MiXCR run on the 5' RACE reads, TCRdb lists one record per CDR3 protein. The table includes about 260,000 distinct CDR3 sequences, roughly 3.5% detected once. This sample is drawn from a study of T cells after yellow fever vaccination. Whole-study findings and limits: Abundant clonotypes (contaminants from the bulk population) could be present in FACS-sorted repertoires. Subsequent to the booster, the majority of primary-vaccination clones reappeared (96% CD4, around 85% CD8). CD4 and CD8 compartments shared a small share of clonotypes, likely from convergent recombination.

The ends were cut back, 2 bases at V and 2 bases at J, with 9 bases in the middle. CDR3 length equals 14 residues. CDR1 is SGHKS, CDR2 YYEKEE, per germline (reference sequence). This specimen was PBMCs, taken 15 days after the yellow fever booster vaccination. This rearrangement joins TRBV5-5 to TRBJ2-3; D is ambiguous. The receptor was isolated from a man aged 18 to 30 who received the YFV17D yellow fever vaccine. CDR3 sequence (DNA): TGTGCCAGCAGCTTCCCAGGACCCACAGATACGCAGTATTTT. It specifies CASSFPGPTDTQYF.